What follows are 18 T cell receptor beta chains derived from one specimen sequenced in a study of blood T cells in healthy people across ages. Through a sample-barcoded 5' primer and a J-beta primer mix, a second PCR was run for roughly 6 to 11 cycles. TCRdb re-analysed the 5' RACE reads in MiXCR, keeping a single row per CDR3 protein. The sample contains 1.5 million to 2 million distinct CDR3 sequences, about 50% of which appear only once. Source material: blood. Receptors were obtained from a middle-aged woman in good health.

This clonotype occurred once. The chain uses TRBV20-1 and TRBJ2-1, with D perhaps matching TRBD2 (7 bases). Trimming pared 4 bases from V and 3 bases from J, leaving 16 bases between. CDR1 and CDR2 (germline): DFQATT, SNEGSKA (reference sequence). CDR3 size: 15 residues. This CDR3 is CSATEDGGHYNEQFF. The CDR3, as DNA: TGCAGTGCTACAGAGGACGGGGGGCACTACAATGAGCAGTTCTTC.

The J gene is TRBJ2-4, the V gene TRBV12-3 or TRBV12-4; 7 nucleotides match TRBD1. The CDR3 has 15 amino acids. Trimming cost V 7 bases and J 2 bases; bases outside gene matches: 8. This chain's CDR3 is CASTSRTGSKNIQYF. The CDR3 bases are TGTGCCAGCACCTCTAGGACAGGTTCCAAAAACATTCAGTACTTC.

V is TRBV7-2 and J is TRBJ2-4; tentative D call: TRBD1 (6 bases). The DNA matches TRBJ2-7 better at its end, which makes the J call doubtful. The CDR3 runs to 14 residues. Germline lookup yields CDR1 SGHTA and CDR2 FQGNSA. Written as DNA, the CDR3 is TGTGCCAGCAGCATAAGGACAGCCTACTACGAGCAGTACTTC. As protein: CASSIRTAYYEQYF.

J is TRBJ2-7 and V is TRBV10-1, with unresolved D. This CDR3 spans 15 amino acids. Per the germline V gene, CDR1 is WNHNN and CDR2 is SYGVQD (reference sequence). V shed 3 bases and J shed 5 bases, with 17 bases lying between them. The CDR3 spells CASSEDGASTDEQYF. The CDR3 nucleotides are TGCGCCAGCAGTGAAGACGGCGCGTCAACCGACGAGCAGTACTTC.

This clonotype was seen only a few times. The CDR3 DNA is TGTGCCAGCAGTTTGGACAGGGGACAGTACAATGAGCAGTTCTTC. As protein: CASSLDRGQYNEQFF. The J gene is TRBJ2-1, the V gene TRBV6-5, with TRBD1 identical over 9 bases. The CDR3 length is 15 residues. The V gene end was trimmed by 4 bases and the J gene end by 4 bases; junction bases not matched to a gene: 5. Germline CDR1 is MNHEY and CDR2 is SVGAGI.

In its sample, this clonotype was seen once. The rearrangement links TRBV5-1 to TRBJ2-1; TRBD2 matches at 8 bases. Trimming took 7 bases from V and 5 from J; bases not matched to a gene: 11. The germline gives CDR1 SGHRS, CDR2 YFSETQ. CDR3 length: 15 residues. The CDR3, as DNA: TGCGCCAGCCGAGTCAGCGGGACTAGTCACAATGAGCAGTTCTTC. Translated: CASRVSGTSHNEQFF.

This clonotype was counted only a few times. J is TRBJ2-5 and V is TRBV29-1, with 9 bases that match TRBD2. The CDR3 length is 15 residues. Trimming cost V 2 bases and J 5 bases; bases outside gene matches: 9. Germline V CDR1 and CDR2: SQVTM, ANQGSEA. The CDR3 reads CSVEHGLASLETQYF. CDR3 DNA: TGCAGCGTTGAACACGGACTAGCGTCTCTTGAGACCCAGTACTTC.

In this sample, this clonotype turned up a few times. CDR3 sequence: CASSSQQGQYAANIQYF. The CDR3 DNA is TGCGCCAGCAGTAGCCAACAGGGTCAATATGCCGCAAACATTCAGTACTTC. This chain connects TRBV5-1 to TRBJ2-4; the D gene is possibly TRBD1 (6 bases). V was trimmed by 5 bases and J by 6 bases, leaving 24 bases between them. Germline lookup yields CDR1 SGHRS and CDR2 YFSETQ. CDR3 size: 17 residues.

This chain connects TRBV20-1 to TRBJ2-1; the match to TRBD1 covers 9 bases. Germline loops: CDR1 DFQATT, CDR2 SNEGSKA (reference sequence). V was pared by 3 bases and J by 6 bases, with 3 bases of the junction left unmatched. The CDR3 loop spans 13 amino acids. The CDR3 DNA reads TGCAGTGCTAGTGGGACAGGGATCAATGAGCAGTTCTTC. Translation gives CSASGTGINEQFF.

This clonotype showed up just once. V and J are TRBV2 and TRBJ2-1; tentatively, D is TRBD1 (6 bases). Germline-derived CDR1 and CDR2 are SNHLY and FYNNEI. V was trimmed by 10 bases and J by 4 bases, leaving 11 bases between them. The CDR3 is 12 amino acids. The CDR3 is CATFDRYNEQFF. Written as DNA, the CDR3 is TGTGCCACTTTTGACAGGTACAATGAGCAGTTCTTC.

This clonotype was picked up a small number of times. The V gene is TRBV6-5, the J gene TRBJ2-4; no clear D. V was cut by 6 bases and J by 1 base, with 16 bases left in between. Germline loops: CDR1 MNHEY, CDR2 SVGAGI. This CDR3 has 16 amino acids. CDR3 loop: CASSLDPNGAKNIQYF. In DNA, the CDR3 is TGTGCCAGCAGCCTTGACCCAAACGGGGCCAAAAACATTCAGTACTTC.

This clonotype was seen more than once but under ten times. The CDR3: CASRGGVGGRNTEAFF. The CDR3 DNA sequence: TGTGCCAGCCGGGGGGGGGTAGGCGGCCGGAACACTGAAGCTTTCTTT. The rearrangement joins TRBV6-4 to TRBJ1-1; the D gene is possibly TRBD1 (5 bases). The germline V gene has CDR1 MRHNA and CDR2 SNTAGT. The CDR3 contains 16 residues. Trimming cost V 8 bases and J 1 base, with 20 bases left between them.

The chain carries TRBV4-3 and TRBJ2-1, with no clear D. This CDR3 contains 18 residues. The germline gives CDR1 LGHNA, CDR2 YSLEER. The ends were cut back, 3 bases at V and 1 base at J, with 19 bases in the middle. CDR3 bases: TGCGCCAGCAGCCATGATCGGGTAGGCTTCTCTTCCTACAATGAGCAGTTCTTC. Translation: CASSHDRVGFSSYNEQFF.

The V and J genes are TRBV7-2 and TRBJ1-1; TRBD1 agrees at 8 bases. Germline V lookup: CDR1 SGHTA, CDR2 FQGNSA. After removal of 1 base from V and 0 bases from J, the junction contained 4 bases not matched to a gene. This CDR3 has 16 residues. CDR3 nucleotide sequence: TGTGCCAGCAGCTTAGGGACAGGGAGGCTGAACACTGAAGCTTTCTTT. This translates into CASSLGTGRLNTEAFF. Full variable domain (missing parts from reference TRBV7-2 and TRBJ1-1): GAGVSQSPSNKVTEKGKDVELRCDPISGHTALYWYRQSLGQGLEFLIYFQGNSAPDKSGLPSDRFSAERTGGSVSTLTIQRTQQEDSAVYLCASSLGTGRLNTEAFFGQGTRLTVV.

This clonotype was detected once. The chain is built from TRBV7-2 and TRBJ1-2, with D tentatively TRBD1 (6 bases). Trimming removed 0 bases from V and 4 bases from J, with 15 bases in between. The CDR3 consists of 16 residues. The germline V gene encodes CDR1 SGHTA and CDR2 FQGNSA. Written as DNA, the CDR3 is TGTGCCAGCAGCTTAGCAGGCAGGGGTGGGTTCTATGGCTACACCTTC. This encodes CASSLAGRGGFYGYTF.

The sample holds a few counts of this clonotype. The chain couples TRBV5-1 to TRBJ2-1, with D perhaps being TRBD1 or TRBD2 (5 bases each). The V end lost 0 bases, the J end lost 7 bases, and 14 bases lay between the germline ends. CDR1 and CDR2 (germline): SGHRS, YFSETQ. CDR3 length: 15 residues. The CDR3 DNA reads TGCGCCAGCAGCTTGGCCGGGGACGGCGGGAATGAGCAGTTCTTC. This gives the protein CASSLAGDGGNEQFF. The full variable domain, completed using reference TRBV5-1 and TRBJ2-1, is KAGVTQTPRYLIKTRGQQVTLSCSPISGHRSVSWYQQTPGQGLQFLFEYFSETQRNKGNFPGRFSGRQFSNSRSEMNVSTLELGDSALYLCASSLAGDGGNEQFFGPGTRLTVL.

This clonotype has at least ten counts. The chain joins TRBV20-1 to TRBJ2-3, with no clear D. Germline loops: CDR1 DFQATT, CDR2 SNEGSKA (reference sequence). The CDR3 is 12 amino acids. V lost 2 bases and J 1 base, leaving 4 bases between the germline ends. The CDR3 is CSARRGTDTQYF. DNA for the CDR3: TGCAGTGCTAGAAGGGGCACAGATACGCAGTATTTT.

The chain is built from TRBV18 and TRBJ2-3; D might be TRBD2 (5 bases). Trimming pared 3 bases from V and 3 bases from J, leaving 10 bases between. CDR1 is KGHSH, CDR2 LQKENI, per germline. The CDR3 is made up of 14 amino acids. The CDR3, as DNA: TGTGCCAGCTCACCCCGAGGGTATACAGATACGCAGTATTTT. Residues: CASSPRGYTDTQYF.